Listed here are 32 T cell receptor beta chains from one sample, sequenced in a study of blood T cell repertoires in COVID-19. This table comes from immunoSEQ multiplex PCR, and its TCRdb copy is limited to in-frame clones, with some not included. This table has fewer than 75,000 clones, approximately 79% appearing once. The sequenced sample was peripheral blood. The origin of the receptors is a woman aged 55-69 years with acute or convalescent COVID-19.

V usage is TRBV12-5 and J usage is TRBJ2-7; D might be TRBD2 (5 bases). CDR1 and CDR2 from the germline V gene are LGHNT and FRNRAP. V was pared by 3 bases and J by 3 bases, with 9 bases between. The CDR3 consists of 13 residues. This CDR3 reads CASGFQGGYEQYF. In DNA form, the CDR3 reads TGTGCTAGTGGTTTTCAAGGAGGCTACGAGCAGTACTTC.

This clone was recorded once. This rearrangement joins TRBV6-2 or TRBV6-3 to TRBJ2-4, with D possibly matching TRBD2 (5 bases). The CDR3 totals 15 residues. Trimming removed 4 bases at V and 8 bases at J, with 18 bases between. CDR1 is MNHEY and CDR2 is SVGEGT in the germline V gene. The CDR3 protein is CASSSFIGSADIQYF. The CDR3 nucleotides are TGTGCCAGCAGTTCCTTCATCGGTAGCGCGGACATTCAGTACTTC.

The chain couples TRBV11-2 to TRBJ2-7; the D is unclear. V lost 5 bases and J 5 bases, leaving 10 bases between the germline ends. CDR3 size: 12 residues. Germline CDR1 and CDR2: SGHAT and FQNNGV. The CDR3 reads CASSLIRHEQYF. The CDR3 DNA follows: TGTGCCAGCAGCCTAATACGTCACGAGCAGTACTTC.

The gene calls are TRBV5-1 and TRBJ1-1; 10 bases match TRBD1. V gave up 7 bases and J gave up 2 bases; unmatched junction bases: 11. Germline values: CDR1 SGHRS, CDR2 YFSETQ. The CDR3 totals 16 residues. The CDR3 nucleotides are TGCGCCAGCGGCGAGAGACAGGGGGCCACTAACACTGAAGCTTTCTTT. It translates to CASGERQGATNTEAFF.

This rearrangement joins TRBV6-2 or TRBV6-3 to TRBJ2-5, with 10 bases lining up with TRBD1. The CDR3 consists of 14 residues. V lost 4 bases to trimming and J lost 5 bases; unmatched junction nucleotides: 4. The germline V gene has CDR1 MNHEY and CDR2 SVGEGT. CDR3 in DNA: TGTGCCAGCAGTTCTTGGACAGGGGGGGAGACCCAGTACTTC. Its translation: CASSSWTGGETQYF.

This chain connects TRBV6-5 to TRBJ2-3; D is uncertain. This CDR3 comprises 13 residues. V lost 4 bases and J lost 5, with 10 bases in between. CDR1 and CDR2 (germline): MNHEY, SVGAGI. CDR3 protein: CASSSTVIDTQYF. The CDR3 DNA sequence: TGTGCCAGCAGTTCTACGGTGATAGATACGCAGTATTTT.

This chain connects TRBV5-1 to TRBJ1-2; TRBD1 is a possible D gene (6 bases). V lost 0 bases to trimming and J lost 3 bases, with 9 bases between them. This CDR3 contains 14 residues. In germline, CDR1 is SGHRS, CDR2 YFSETQ. Written as DNA, the CDR3 is TGCGCCAGCAGCTTGGAGGGGGTGGACTATGGCTACACCTTC. It specifies CASSLEGVDYGYTF. Based on the CDR3 plus reference TRBV5-1 and TRBJ1-2, the full variable domain is KAGVTQTPRYLIKTRGQQVTLSCSPISGHRSVSWYQQTPGQGLQFLFEYFSETQRNKGNFPGRFSGRQFSNSRSEMNVSTLELGDSALYLCASSLEGVDYGYTFGSGTRLTVV.

The chain combines TRBV9 with TRBJ1-2; no clear D. The CDR3 spans 12 residues. V was shortened by 3 bases and J by 4 bases, with 7 bases between the two germline ends. Germline V CDR1 and CDR2: SGDLS, YYNGEE. DNA for the CDR3: TGTGCCAGCAGCGGAAGAGCCTATGGCTACACCTTC. Protein product: CASSGRAYGYTF.

CDR3 amino acids: CASSSDREMIVNTEAFF. The CDR3 DNA sequence: TGTGCCAGCAGCTCGGACAGGGAGATGATTGTGAACACTGAAGCTTTCTTT. The chain links TRBV7-9 to TRBJ1-1, with TRBD1 matching over 8 bases. V was pared by 4 bases and J by 0 bases, with 10 bases of the junction left unmatched. Germline CDR1 SEHNR, CDR2 FQNEAQ (reference sequence). This CDR3 is 17 amino acids long.

The chain couples TRBV6-2 or TRBV6-3 to TRBJ1-2; TRBD1 agrees at 7 bases. V gave up 5 bases and J gave up 0 bases; unmatched junction bases: 0. This CDR3 is 13 amino acids long. Germline V gene sequence: CDR1 MNHEY, CDR2 SVGEGT. CDR3 in amino acids: CASSDRANYGYTF. CDR3 in DNA: TGTGCCAGCAGTGACAGGGCTAACTATGGCTACACCTTC.

V and J are TRBV19 and TRBJ2-7, with unresolved D. The ends were cut back, 4 bases at V and 2 bases at J, with 12 bases in the middle. The CDR3 contains 14 residues. CDR1 and CDR2 (germline): LNHDA, SQIVND (reference sequence). The CDR3 protein is CASSTPTQAYEQYF. The CDR3 coding sequence is TGTGCCAGTAGTACCCCGACCCAGGCCTACGAGCAGTACTTC.

In its sample, this clone was seen a few times. The chain uses TRBV5-1 and TRBJ1-4; weak D call: TRBD1 (5 bases). This CDR3 is 15 amino acids long. Germline V gives CDR1 SGHRS, CDR2 YFSETQ. V gave up 0 bases and J gave up 1 base, with 7 bases separating them. CDR3 bases: TGCGCCAGCAGCTTGGGAAGGGGAACTAATGAAAAACTGTTTTTT. Its protein is CASSLGRGTNEKLFF.

The genes are TRBV27 and TRBJ2-7; 8 bases match TRBD2. Trimming removed 2 bases from V and 2 bases from J; junction bases left unmatched: 5. The germline V gene has CDR1 MNHEY and CDR2 SMNVEV (reference sequence). There are 15 residues in the CDR3. The CDR3 sequence: CASSLREGNPYEQYF. The CDR3 region has the DNA TGTGCCAGCAGTTTACGGGAGGGGAATCCCTACGAGCAGTACTTC.

The chain carries TRBV11-3 and TRBJ2-7; 7 bases line up with TRBD1. The V and J ends lost 5 bases and 3 bases, in that order; junction bases with no gene match: 7. This CDR3 spans 14 amino acids. Germline CDR1 SGHNT, CDR2 YENEEA. The chain's CDR3 is CASSPRTGGYEQYF. The CDR3 bases are TGTGCCAGCAGCCCCAGGACAGGCGGCTACGAGCAGTACTTC. The variable domain in full, with the rest retrieved from reference TRBV11-3 and TRBJ2-7, is EAGVVQSPRYKIIEKKQPVAFWCNPISGHNTLYWYLQNLGQGPELLIRYENEEAVDDSQLPKDRFSAERLKGVDSTLKIQPAELGDSAVYLCASSPRTGGYEQYFGPGTRLTVT.

The rearrangement uses TRBV28 and TRBJ1-2, with D perhaps matching TRBD1 (6 bases). This CDR3 spans 12 amino acids. Germline loops: CDR1 MDHEN, CDR2 SYDVKM. The V gene lost 9 bases and the J gene lost 8 bases, with 16 bases spanning the gap. As DNA, the CDR3 is TGTGCCAGTACGACAGGCCCTGAGGGCTACACCTTC. Its translation: CASTTGPEGYTF.

The V call is TRBV6-4, the J call TRBJ1-2; a weak D match, TRBD1 (6 bases). The V and J ends lost 0 bases and 8 bases respectively, with 10 bases between them. This CDR3 region has 13 residues. In germline, CDR1 is MRHNA, CDR2 SNTAGT. The CDR3 coding sequence is TGTGCCAGCAGTGACTCCGGACAGTACGGCTACACCTTC. Translated, it gives CASSDSGQYGYTF.

This chain joins TRBV2 and TRBJ2-1; D is unresolved. The CDR3 has 13 residues. Germline lookup yields CDR1 SNHLY and CDR2 FYNNEI. Deletions cut 10 bases from V and 2 bases from J, with 12 bases between. The CDR3 DNA follows: TGTGCCATCGACGCTAGAACCTACAATGAGCAGTTCTTC. It encodes CAIDARTYNEQFF.

This clone was observed a single time. The chain has TRBV27 and TRBJ2-6; 7 positions match TRBD1. V dropped 4 bases and J dropped 1; count of bases not matched to a gene: 10. Germline lookup yields CDR1 MNHEY and CDR2 SMNVEV (reference sequence). The CDR3 consists of 18 residues. CDR3: CASSSSGTAFSGANVLTF. The CDR3 DNA follows: TGTGCCAGCAGTTCCTCCGGGACAGCTTTTTCTGGGGCCAACGTCCTGACTTTC.

The chain joins TRBV27 to TRBJ1-4; TRBD1 matches at 10 bases. Germline V gene lookup returns CDR1 MNHEY and CDR2 SMNVEV (reference sequence). This CDR3 has 17 amino acids. The ends lost 6 bases at V and 8 bases at J; junction bases unmatched: 15. The CDR3 spells CASRAGTGVANGEKLFF. In nucleotides, the CDR3 is TGTGCCAGCAGGGCCGGGACAGGGGTGGCTAATGGAGAAAAACTGTTTTTT.

This chain uses TRBV28 with TRBJ2-5; 12 bases agree with TRBD2. This CDR3 region has 16 residues. Trimming took 5 bases from V and 5 from J; bases not matched to a gene: 9. The V gene's germline CDR1 is MDHEN and CDR2 SYDVKM. CDR3 nucleotides: TGTGCCAGCAGTCCGACTAGCGGGGGCCAGAGGGAGACCCAGTACTTC. It encodes CASSPTSGGQRETQYF.

This rearrangement joins TRBV21-1 to TRBJ1-1; TRBD1 is the table's D call, not checked against the DNA. TRBV21-1 is deemed a pseudogene. The CDR3 has 15 amino acids. CDR3 protein: CASIKGDSMNTEAFF. The CDR3 DNA reads TGTGCCAGCATCAAGGGGGACAGTATGAACACTGAAGCTTTCTTT.

DNA of the CDR3: TGTGCCAGCAGCCTTACCCGAAGGGGATTGAATAATTCACCCCTCCACTTT. Protein sequence: CASSLTRRGLNNSPLHF. The V gene is TRBV27, the J gene TRBJ1-6; possibly TRBD1 for D (5 bases). This CDR3 comprises 17 residues. Looked up from germline, CDR1 is MNHEY and CDR2 is SMNVEV (reference sequence). V lost 6 bases to trimming and J lost 5 bases, with 20 bases between them.

The chain has TRBV6-2 or TRBV6-3 and TRBJ2-7; tentative D call: TRBD1 (5 bases). Trimming took 2 bases from V and 2 from J, leaving 10 bases between them. The CDR3 covers 14 residues. CDR1 MNHEY and CDR2 SVGEGT come from the germline V gene. For the CDR3, the DNA is TGTGCCAGCAGTTACGGCGACAGACCCTACGAGCAGTACTTC. The encoded protein is CASSYGDRPYEQYF.

This clone came up once. The rearrangement joins TRBV6-2 or TRBV6-3 to TRBJ2-7; 10 bases are a match to TRBD1. Trimming took 2 bases from V and 3 from J; bases not matched to a gene: 10. This CDR3 region has 17 residues. The germline V gene has CDR1 MNHEY and CDR2 SVGEGT. The CDR3 sequence is CASSYPFGTGVDYEQYF. The CDR3 DNA reads TGTGCCAGCAGTTACCCTTTCGGGACAGGGGTAGACTACGAGCAGTACTTC.

The V and J genes are TRBV30 and TRBJ1-1; no reliable D call. The CDR3 runs 14 residues. V was pared by 1 base and J by 0 bases, with 9 bases between. Germline loops: CDR1 GTSNPN, CDR2 SVGIG (reference sequence). The CDR3 nucleotides are TGTGCCTGGAGTGCGACGGGAATGAACACTGAAGCTTTCTTT. Encoded protein: CAWSATGMNTEAFF.

The rearrangement links TRBV29-1 to TRBJ2-7, with 7 positions matching TRBD1. Germline-derived CDR1 and CDR2 are SQVTM and ANQGSEA. With 2 bases clipped from V and 0 bases from J, the junction kept 7 bases outside the gene matches. There are 15 residues in the CDR3. The CDR3 sequence is CSVENGTASSYEQYF. CDR3 DNA: TGCAGCGTTGAAAACGGGACAGCAAGCTCCTACGAGCAGTACTTC.

This rearrangement joins TRBV4-2 to TRBJ2-1, with no clear D. Trimming shortened V by 0 bases and J by 8 bases, and 11 bases separated the two germline ends. The V gene's germline CDR1 is LGHNA and CDR2 YNFKEQ. CDR3 length: 14 amino acids. CDR3 DNA: TGTGCCAGCAGCCAAGATATCGCCAGCGATGAGCAGTTCTTC. This sequence encodes CASSQDIASDEQFF.

The chain couples TRBV7-3 to TRBJ2-6, with D hard to call. V lost 5 bases to trimming and J lost 3 bases, with 5 bases between them. The CDR3 covers 13 residues. Germline-derived CDR1 and CDR2 are SGHTA and FQGTGA. The CDR3 sequence: CASSPVGANVLTF. Written as DNA, the CDR3 is TGTGCCAGCAGCCCTGTTGGGGCCAACGTCCTGACTTTC.

This clone was observed once. The rearrangement links TRBV19 to TRBJ2-1; tentative D call: TRBD1 (5 bases). The V and J ends lost 5 bases and 5 bases respectively, with 10 bases between them. The germline CDR1 and CDR2 sequences are LNHDA and SQIVND (reference sequence). CDR3 size: 13 residues. The CDR3, as DNA: TGTGCCAGTAGTCCTTCAGGGAACAATGAGCAGTTCTTC. It specifies CASSPSGNNEQFF.

The chain links TRBV4-2 to TRBJ2-3; 7 nucleotides align to TRBD2. Germline CDR1 is LGHNA and CDR2 is YNFKEQ. V gave up 6 bases and J gave up 1 base; unmatched junction bases: 7. The CDR3 consists of 15 residues. The CDR3 sequence: CASSLVAGGTDTQYF. In nucleotides, the CDR3 is TGTGCCAGCAGTCTCGTGGCGGGGGGCACAGATACGCAGTATTTT.

V and J are TRBV7-2 and TRBJ2-5, with TRBD1 matching 8 bases. This CDR3 has 15 amino acids. Germline V gene sequence: CDR1 SGHTA, CDR2 FQGNSA. Losses at the gene ends were 5 bases for V and 5 bases for J; bases not matched to a gene: 10. The CDR3 sequence is CASSSAGTGQETQYF. The CDR3 coding sequence is TGTGCCAGCAGCAGCGCCGGGACAGGTCAGGAGACCCAGTACTTC.

V gene TRBV11-3 combines with J gene TRBJ2-5; TRBD2 aligns across 8 bases. CDR3 size: 16 residues. Germline-derived CDR1 and CDR2 are SGHNT and YENEEA. The J segment lost 1 base and the V segment lost 8 bases, leaving 12 bases of the junction unmatched. The CDR3 coding sequence is TGTGCCAGCTCTTTCGGGGGGGGCCTTATCCAAGAGACCCAGTACTTC. As protein: CASSFGGGLIQETQYF.